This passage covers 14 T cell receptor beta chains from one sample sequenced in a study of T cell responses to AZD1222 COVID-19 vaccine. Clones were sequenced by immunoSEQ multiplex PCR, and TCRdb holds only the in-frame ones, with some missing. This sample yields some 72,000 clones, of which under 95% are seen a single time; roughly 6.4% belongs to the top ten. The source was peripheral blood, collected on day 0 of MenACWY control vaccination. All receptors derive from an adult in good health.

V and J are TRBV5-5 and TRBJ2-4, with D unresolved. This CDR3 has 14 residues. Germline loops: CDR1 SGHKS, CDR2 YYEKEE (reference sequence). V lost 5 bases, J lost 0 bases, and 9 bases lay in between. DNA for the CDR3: TGTGCCAGCAGAGATCCTTTAGCCAAAAACATTCAGTACTTC. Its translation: CASRDPLAKNIQYF.

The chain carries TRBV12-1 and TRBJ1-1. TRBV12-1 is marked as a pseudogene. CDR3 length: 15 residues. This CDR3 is CASSLGGCDNTEAFF. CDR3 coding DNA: TGTGCCAGCAGCTTGGGGGGTTGCGACAACACTGAAGCTTTCTTT.

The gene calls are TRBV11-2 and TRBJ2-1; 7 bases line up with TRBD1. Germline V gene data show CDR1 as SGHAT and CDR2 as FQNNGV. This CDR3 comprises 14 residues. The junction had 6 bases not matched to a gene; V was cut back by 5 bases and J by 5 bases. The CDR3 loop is CASSIGQVNNEQFF. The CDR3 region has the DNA TGTGCCAGCAGCATTGGACAGGTTAACAATGAGCAGTTCTTC.

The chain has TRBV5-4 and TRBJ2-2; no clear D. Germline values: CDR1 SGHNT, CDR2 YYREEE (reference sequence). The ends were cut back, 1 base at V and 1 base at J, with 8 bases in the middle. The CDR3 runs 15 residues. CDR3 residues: CASSLPSGNTGELFF. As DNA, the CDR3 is TGTGCCAGCAGCTTGCCGTCCGGGAACACCGGGGAGCTGTTTTTT.

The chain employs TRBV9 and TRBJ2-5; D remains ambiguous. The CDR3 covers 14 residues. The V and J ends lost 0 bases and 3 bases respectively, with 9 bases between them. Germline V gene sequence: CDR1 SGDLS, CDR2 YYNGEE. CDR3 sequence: CASSVGPIEETQYF. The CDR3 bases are TGTGCCAGCAGCGTAGGGCCGATAGAAGAGACCCAGTACTTC. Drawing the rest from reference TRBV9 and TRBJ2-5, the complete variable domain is DSGVTQTPKHLITATGQRVTLRCSPRSGDLSVYWYQQSLDQGLQFLIQYYNGEERAKGNILERFSAQQFPDLHSELNLSSLELGDSALYFCASSVGPIEETQYFGPGTRLLVL.

This CDR3 is CAWSVGLPSGANVLTF. CDR3 in DNA: TGTGCCTGGAGTGTAGGCCTCCCTTCTGGGGCCAACGTCCTGACTTTC. The chain recombines TRBV30 with TRBJ2-6; no firm D call. V shed 0 bases and J shed 1 base, with 10 bases lying between them. Germline V gives CDR1 GTSNPN, CDR2 SVGIG (reference sequence). CDR3 length: 16 amino acids.

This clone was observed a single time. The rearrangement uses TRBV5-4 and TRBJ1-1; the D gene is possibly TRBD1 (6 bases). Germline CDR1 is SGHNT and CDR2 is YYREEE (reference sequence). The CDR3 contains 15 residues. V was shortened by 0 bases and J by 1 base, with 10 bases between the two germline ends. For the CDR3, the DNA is TGTGCCAGCAGCTTGGCGGGGGCTAGGAACACTGAAGCTTTCTTT. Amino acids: CASSLAGARNTEAFF.

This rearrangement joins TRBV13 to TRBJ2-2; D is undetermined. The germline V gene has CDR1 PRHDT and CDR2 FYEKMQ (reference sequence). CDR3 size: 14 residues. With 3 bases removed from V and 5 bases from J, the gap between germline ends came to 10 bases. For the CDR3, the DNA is TGTGCCAGCAGCTTCGAGGACCGAACCGGGGAGCTGTTTTTT. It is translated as CASSFEDRTGELFF.

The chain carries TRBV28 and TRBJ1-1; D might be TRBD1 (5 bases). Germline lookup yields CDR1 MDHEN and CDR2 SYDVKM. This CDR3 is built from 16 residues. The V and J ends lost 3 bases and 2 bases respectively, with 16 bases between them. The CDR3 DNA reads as TGTGCCAGCAGTTTCCAGGGCTTTAGGGGAAACACTGAAGCTTTCTTT. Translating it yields CASSFQGFRGNTEAFF.

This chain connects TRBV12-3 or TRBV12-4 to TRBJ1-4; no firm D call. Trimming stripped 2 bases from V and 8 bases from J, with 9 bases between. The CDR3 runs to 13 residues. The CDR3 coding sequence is TGTGCCAGCAGTTTAAGGTCTGGAGAAAAACTGTTTTTT. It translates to CASSLRSGEKLFF.

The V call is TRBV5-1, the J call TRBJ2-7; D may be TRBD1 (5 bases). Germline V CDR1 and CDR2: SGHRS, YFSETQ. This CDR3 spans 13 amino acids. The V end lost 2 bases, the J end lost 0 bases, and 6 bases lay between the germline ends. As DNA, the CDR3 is TGCGCCAGCAGCTTTGGACACTCCTACGAGCAGTACTTC. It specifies CASSFGHSYEQYF.

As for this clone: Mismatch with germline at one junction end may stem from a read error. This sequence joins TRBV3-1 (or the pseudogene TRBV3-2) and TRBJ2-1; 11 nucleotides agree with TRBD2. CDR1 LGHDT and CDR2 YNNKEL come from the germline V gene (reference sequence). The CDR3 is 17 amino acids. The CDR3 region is CASSQGSLAGVGVEQFF. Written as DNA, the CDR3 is TGTGCCAGCAGTCAAGGGTCACTAGCGGGAGTGGGGGTTGAGCAGTTCTTC.

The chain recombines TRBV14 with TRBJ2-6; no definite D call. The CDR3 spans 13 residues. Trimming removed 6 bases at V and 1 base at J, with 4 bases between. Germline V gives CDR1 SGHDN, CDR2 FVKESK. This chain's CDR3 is CASRLSGANVLTF. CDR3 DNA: TGTGCCAGCAGGCTATCTGGGGCCAACGTCCTGACTTTC.

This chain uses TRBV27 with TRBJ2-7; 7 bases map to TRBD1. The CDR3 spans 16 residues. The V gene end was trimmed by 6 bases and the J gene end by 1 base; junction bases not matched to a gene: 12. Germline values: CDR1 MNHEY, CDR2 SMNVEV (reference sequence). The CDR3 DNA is TGTGCCAGCAGCAAATCCTCCGGGACAGAGTCCTACGAGCAGTACTTC. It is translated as CASSKSSGTESYEQYF.